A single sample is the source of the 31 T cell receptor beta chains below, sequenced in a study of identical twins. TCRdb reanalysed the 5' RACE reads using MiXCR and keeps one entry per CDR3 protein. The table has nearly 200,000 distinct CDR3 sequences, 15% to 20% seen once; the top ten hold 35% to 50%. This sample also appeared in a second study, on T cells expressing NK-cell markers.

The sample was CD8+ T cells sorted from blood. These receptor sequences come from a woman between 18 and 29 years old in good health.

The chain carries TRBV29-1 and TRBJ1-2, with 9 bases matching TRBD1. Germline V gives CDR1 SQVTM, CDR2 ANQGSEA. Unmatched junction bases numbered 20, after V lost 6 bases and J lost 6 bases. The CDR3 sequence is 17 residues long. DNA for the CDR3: TGCAGCGTCTATGACCCGGGACAGGGTAATATGTTGGATGGCTACACCTTC. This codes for CSVYDPGQGNMLDGYTF.

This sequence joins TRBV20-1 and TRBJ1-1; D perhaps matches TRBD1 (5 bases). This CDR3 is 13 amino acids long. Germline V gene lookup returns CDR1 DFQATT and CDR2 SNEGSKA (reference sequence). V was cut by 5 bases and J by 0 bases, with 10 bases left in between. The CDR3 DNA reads TGCAGTGCTGGGGACGGACTGAACACTGAAGCTTTCTTT. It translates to CSAGDGLNTEAFF.

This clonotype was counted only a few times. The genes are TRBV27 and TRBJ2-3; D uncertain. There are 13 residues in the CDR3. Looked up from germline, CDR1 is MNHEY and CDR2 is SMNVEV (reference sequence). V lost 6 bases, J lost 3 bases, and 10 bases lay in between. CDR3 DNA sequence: TGTGCCAGCAGCCCCCAAGAGACAGATACGCAGTATTTT. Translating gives CASSPQETDTQYF.

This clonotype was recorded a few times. The CDR3 bases are TGTGCCAGCAGGACCGACGGACTTCAAGAGTTCTTC. This gives the protein CASRTDGLQEFF. This rearrangement joins TRBV12-3 or TRBV12-4 to TRBJ2-1, with D maybe TRBD2 (5 bases). V was trimmed by 6 bases and J by 14 bases, leaving 17 bases between them. CDR3 size: 12 residues.

The CDR3 nucleotides read TGCGCCAGCAGTCAATCGCCGGTTCCCAGCTCCTACGAGCAGTACTTC. Residues: CASSQSPVPSSYEQYF. V usage is TRBV23-1 and J usage is TRBJ2-7; no definite D call. TRBV23-1 is an ORF, and what it does is uncertain. The V gene lost 0 bases and the J gene lost 0 bases, with 12 bases spanning the gap. This CDR3 comprises 16 residues.

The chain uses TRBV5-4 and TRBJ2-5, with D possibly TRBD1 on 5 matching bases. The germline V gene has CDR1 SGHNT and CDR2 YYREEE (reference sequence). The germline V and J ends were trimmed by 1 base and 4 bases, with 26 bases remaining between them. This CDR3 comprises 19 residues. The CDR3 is CASSLYGVIVQQRGETQYF. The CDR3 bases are TGTGCCAGCAGCTTGTACGGTGTAATTGTCCAACAAAGGGGAGAGACCCAGTACTTC.

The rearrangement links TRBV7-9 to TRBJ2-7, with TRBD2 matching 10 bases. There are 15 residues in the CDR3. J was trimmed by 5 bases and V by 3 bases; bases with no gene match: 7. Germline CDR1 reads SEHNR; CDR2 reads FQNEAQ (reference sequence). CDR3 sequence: CASSFLAGEANEQYF. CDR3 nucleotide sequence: TGTGCCAGCAGCTTCCTAGCGGGAGAGGCTAACGAGCAGTACTTC.

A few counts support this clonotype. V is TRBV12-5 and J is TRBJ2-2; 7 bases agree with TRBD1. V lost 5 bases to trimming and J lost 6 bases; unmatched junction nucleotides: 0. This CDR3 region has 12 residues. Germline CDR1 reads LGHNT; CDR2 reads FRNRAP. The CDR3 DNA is TGTGCTAGTGGTGACAGGGCCGGGGAGCTGTTTTTT. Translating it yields CASGDRAGELFF. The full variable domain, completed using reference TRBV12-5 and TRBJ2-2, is DARVTQTPRHKVTEMGQEVTMRCQPILGHNTVFWYRQTMMQGLELLAYFRNRAPLDDSGMPKDRFSAEMPDATLATLKIQPSEPRDSAVYFCASGDRAGELFFGEGSRLTVL.

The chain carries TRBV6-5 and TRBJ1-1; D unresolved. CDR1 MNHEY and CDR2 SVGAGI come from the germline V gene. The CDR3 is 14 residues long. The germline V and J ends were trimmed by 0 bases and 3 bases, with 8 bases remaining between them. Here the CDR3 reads CASSYSTGYTEAFF. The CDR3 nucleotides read TGTGCCAGCAGTTACTCGACGGGGTACACTGAAGCTTTCTTT.

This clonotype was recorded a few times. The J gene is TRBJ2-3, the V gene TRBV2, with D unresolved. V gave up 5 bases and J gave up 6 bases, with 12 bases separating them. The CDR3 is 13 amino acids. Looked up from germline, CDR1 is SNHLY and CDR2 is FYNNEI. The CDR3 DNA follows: TGTGCCAGCAGTCGATTTGAATCGGATACGCAGTATTTT. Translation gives CASSRFESDTQYF.

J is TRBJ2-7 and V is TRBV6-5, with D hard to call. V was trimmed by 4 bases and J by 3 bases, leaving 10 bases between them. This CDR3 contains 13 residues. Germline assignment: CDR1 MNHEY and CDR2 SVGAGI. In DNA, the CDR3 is TGTGCCAGCAGTTTGCGAGACGACTACGAGCAGTACTTC. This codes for CASSLRDDYEQYF.

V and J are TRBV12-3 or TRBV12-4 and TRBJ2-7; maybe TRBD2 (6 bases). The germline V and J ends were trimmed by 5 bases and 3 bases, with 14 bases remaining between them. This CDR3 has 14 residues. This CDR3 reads CASSEGASVYEQYF. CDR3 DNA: TGTGCCAGCAGTGAAGGGGCTAGCGTCTACGAGCAGTACTTC.

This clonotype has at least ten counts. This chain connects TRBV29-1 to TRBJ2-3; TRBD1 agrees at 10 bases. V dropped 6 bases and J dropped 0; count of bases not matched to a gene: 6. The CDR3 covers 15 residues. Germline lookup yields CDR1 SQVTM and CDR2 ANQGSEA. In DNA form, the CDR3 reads TGCAGCGTCGGGGACAGGGGAGAAAGCACAGATACGCAGTATTTT. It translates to CSVGDRGESTDTQYF.

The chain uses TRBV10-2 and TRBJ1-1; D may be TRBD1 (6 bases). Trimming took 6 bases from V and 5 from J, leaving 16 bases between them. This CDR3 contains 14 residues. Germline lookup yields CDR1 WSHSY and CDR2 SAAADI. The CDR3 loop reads CASRGGGTGTEAFF. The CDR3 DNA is TGCGCCAGCAGAGGGGGGGGCACAGGGACTGAAGCTTTCTTT.

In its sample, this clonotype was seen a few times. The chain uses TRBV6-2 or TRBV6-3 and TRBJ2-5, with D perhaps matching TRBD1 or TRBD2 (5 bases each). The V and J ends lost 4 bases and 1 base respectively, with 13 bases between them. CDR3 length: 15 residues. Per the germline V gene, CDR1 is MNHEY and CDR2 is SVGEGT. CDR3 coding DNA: TGTGCCAGCAGTTCCCCGGGACGGAGCCAAGAGACCCAGTACTTC. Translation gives CASSSPGRSQETQYF.

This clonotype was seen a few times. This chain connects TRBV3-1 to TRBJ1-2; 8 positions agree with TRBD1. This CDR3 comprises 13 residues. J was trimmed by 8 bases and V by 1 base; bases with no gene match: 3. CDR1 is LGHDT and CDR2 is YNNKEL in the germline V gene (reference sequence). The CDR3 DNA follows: TGTGCCAGCAGCCAAGGACAGGGGTTAGGCTACACCTTC. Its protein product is CASSQGQGLGYTF.

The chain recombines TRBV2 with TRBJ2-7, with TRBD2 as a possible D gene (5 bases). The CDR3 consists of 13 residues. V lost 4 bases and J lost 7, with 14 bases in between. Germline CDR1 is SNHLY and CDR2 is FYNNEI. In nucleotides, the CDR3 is TGTGCCAGCAGTGGGGAGACACCTTTGGAGCAGTACTTC. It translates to CASSGETPLEQYF. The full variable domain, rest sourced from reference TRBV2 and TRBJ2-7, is EPEVTQTPSHQVTQMGQEVILRCVPISNHLYFYWYRQILGQKVEFLVSFYNNEISEKSEIFDDQFSVERPDGSNFTLKIRSTKLEDSAMYFCASSGETPLEQYFGPGTRLTVT.

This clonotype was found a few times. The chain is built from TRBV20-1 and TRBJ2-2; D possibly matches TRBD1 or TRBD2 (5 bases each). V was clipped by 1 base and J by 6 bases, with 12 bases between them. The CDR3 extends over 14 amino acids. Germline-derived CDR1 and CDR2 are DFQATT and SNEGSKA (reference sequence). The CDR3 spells CSARGSLGAGELFF. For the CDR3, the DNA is TGCAGTGCTAGAGGGTCTTTGGGGGCCGGGGAGCTGTTTTTT.

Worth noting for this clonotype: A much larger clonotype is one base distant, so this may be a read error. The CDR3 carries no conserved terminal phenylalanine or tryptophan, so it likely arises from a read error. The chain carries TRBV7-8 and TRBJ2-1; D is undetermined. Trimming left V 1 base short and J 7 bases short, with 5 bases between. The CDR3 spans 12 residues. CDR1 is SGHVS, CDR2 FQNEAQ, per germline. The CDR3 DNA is TGTGCCAGCAGCTTAGTTCCTAATGAGCAGTTCCTC. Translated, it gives CASSLVPNEQFL.

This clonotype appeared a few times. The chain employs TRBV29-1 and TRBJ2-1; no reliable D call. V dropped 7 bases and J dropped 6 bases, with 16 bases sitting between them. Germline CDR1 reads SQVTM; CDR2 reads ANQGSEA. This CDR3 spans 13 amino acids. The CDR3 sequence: CSAAVTPLNEQFF. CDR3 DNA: TGCAGCGCCGCCGTTACCCCCCTCAATGAGCAGTTCTTC.

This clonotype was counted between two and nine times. CDR3 amino acids: CSVEVPGLADYNEQFF. The CDR3 bases are TGCAGCGTTGAAGTACCGGGACTAGCGGATTACAATGAGCAGTTCTTC. The chain employs TRBV29-1 and TRBJ2-1, with 11 bases lining up with TRBD2. Germline CDR1 reads SQVTM; CDR2 reads ANQGSEA. With 1 base clipped from V and 4 bases from J, the junction kept 6 bases outside the gene matches. CDR3 length equals 16 residues.

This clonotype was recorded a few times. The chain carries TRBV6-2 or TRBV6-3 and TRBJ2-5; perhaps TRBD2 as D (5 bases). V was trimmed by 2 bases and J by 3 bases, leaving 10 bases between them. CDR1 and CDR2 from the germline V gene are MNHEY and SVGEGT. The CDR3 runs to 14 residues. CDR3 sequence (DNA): TGTGCCAGCAGTTACACCGGGATAAAAGAGACCCAGTACTTC. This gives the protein CASSYTGIKETQYF.

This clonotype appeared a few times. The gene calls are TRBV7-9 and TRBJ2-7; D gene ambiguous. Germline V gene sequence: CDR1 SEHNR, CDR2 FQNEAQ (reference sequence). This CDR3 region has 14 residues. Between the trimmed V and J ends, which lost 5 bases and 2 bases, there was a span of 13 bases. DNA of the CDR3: TGTGCCAGCAGCCCCGAAAGATCCGCCTACGAGCAGTACTTC. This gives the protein CASSPERSAYEQYF.

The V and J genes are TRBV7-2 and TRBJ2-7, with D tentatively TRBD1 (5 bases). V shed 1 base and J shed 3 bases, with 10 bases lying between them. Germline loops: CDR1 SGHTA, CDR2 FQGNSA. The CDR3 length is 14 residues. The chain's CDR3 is CASSLDVQDYEQYF. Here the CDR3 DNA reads TGTGCCAGCAGCTTAGATGTACAGGACTACGAGCAGTACTTC.

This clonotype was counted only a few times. CDR3: CASSRGVREGAYNEQFF. CDR3 DNA: TGTGCCAGCAGCCGAGGGGTGCGGGAGGGTGCCTACAATGAGCAGTTCTTC. The chain joins TRBV11-2 to TRBJ2-1, with 9 bases that match TRBD2. Trimming at V came to 5 bases and at J to 2 bases, leaving 10 bases not matched to a gene. This CDR3 comprises 17 residues. Germline V gene sequence: CDR1 SGHAT, CDR2 FQNNGV.

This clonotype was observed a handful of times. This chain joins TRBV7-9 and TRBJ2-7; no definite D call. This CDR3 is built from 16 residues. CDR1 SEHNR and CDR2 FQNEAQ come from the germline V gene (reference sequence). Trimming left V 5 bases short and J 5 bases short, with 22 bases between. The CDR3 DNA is TGTGCCAGCAGCCCTCTGGCTGGAGAGATTTTTAACGAGCAGTACTTC. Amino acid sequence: CASSPLAGEIFNEQYF. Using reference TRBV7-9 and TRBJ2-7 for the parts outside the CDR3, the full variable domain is DTGVSQNPRHKITKRGQNVTFRCDPISEHNRLYWYRQTLGQGPEFLTYFQNEAQLEKSRLLSDRFSAERPKGSFSTLEIQRTEQGDSAMYLCASSPLAGEIFNEQYFGPGTRLTVT.

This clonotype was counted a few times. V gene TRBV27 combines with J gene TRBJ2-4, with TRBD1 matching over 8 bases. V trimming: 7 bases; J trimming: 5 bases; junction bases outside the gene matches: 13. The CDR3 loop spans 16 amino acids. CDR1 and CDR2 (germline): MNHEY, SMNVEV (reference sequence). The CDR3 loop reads CASTHIGQGGQNIQYF. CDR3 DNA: TGTGCCAGCACCCATATAGGACAGGGTGGTCAAAACATTCAGTACTTC.

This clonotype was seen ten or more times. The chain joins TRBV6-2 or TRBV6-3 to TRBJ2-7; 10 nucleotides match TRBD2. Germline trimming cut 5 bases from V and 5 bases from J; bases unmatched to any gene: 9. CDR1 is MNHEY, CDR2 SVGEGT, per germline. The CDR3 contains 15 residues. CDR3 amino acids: CASSPRTSGPHEQYF. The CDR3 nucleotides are TGTGCCAGCAGTCCGCGGACTAGCGGTCCCCACGAGCAGTACTTC.

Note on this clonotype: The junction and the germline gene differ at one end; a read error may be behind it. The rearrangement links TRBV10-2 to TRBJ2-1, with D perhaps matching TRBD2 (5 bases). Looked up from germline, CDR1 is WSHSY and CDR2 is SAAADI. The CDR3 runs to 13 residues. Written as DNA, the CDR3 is TGCGCCAGCAATGAGGGTCTGAGCAATGAGCAGTTCTTC. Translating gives CASNEGLSNEQFF.

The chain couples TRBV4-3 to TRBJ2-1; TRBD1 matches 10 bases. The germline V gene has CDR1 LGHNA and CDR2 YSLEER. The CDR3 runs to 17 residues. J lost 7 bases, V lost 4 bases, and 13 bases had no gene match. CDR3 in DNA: TGCGCCAGCAGCCCAGCTAGGGACAGGGGATTAGGGAATGAGCAGTTCTTC. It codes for CASSPARDRGLGNEQFF.

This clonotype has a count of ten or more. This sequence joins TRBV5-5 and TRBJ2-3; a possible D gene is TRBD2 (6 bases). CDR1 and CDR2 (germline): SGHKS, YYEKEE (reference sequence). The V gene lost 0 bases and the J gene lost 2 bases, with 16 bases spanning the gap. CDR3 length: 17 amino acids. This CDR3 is CASSLAARGANTDTQYF. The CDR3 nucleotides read TGTGCCAGCAGCTTGGCCGCCCGCGGGGCCAACACAGATACGCAGTATTTT.